This entry concerns a single T cell receptor beta chain. What it binds is not known. V was shortened by 2 bases and J by 10 bases, with 18 bases between the two germline ends. The CDR3 is 16 amino acids. CDR1 and CDR2 from the germline V gene are MNHEY and SVGAGI. This specimen belongs to a study of T cell repertoires and HLA-DP antigens. Study summary: Alloreactive CD4+ T cells targeted HLA-DP on transduced HeLa.

The method was immunoSEQ multiplex PCR; TCRdb's version includes in-frame clones alone and lacks a portion of them. This table holds roughly 73,000 clones, 80% found once. General study points: Average cumulative frequency of previously undetected clones was roughly 35% against one allele and roughly 49% against the other.

This chain links TRBV6-5 with TRBJ1-6, with D tentatively TRBD1 (6 bases). Material for sequencing was CD4+ T cells from PBMCs. The source of this sequence is a man aged 60 to 69 in good health and CMV-seronegative. The CDR3 sequence: CASSYRVTGYYSPLHF. The CDR3 DNA reads as TGTGCCAGCAGTTACAGGGTAACAGGGTATTACTCACCCCTCCACTTT.